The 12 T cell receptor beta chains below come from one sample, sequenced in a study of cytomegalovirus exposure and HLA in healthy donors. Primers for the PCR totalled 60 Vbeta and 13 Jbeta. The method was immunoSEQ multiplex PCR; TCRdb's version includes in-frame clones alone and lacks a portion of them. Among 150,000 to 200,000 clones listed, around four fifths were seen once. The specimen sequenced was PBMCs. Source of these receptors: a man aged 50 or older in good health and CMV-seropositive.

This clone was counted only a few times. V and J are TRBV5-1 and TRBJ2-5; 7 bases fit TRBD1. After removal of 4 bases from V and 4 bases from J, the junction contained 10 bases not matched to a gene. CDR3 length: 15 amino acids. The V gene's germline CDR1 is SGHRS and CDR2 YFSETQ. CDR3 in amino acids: CASSARQGVPETQYF. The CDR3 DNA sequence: TGCGCCAGCAGCGCCAGACAGGGAGTACCAGAGACCCAGTACTTC.

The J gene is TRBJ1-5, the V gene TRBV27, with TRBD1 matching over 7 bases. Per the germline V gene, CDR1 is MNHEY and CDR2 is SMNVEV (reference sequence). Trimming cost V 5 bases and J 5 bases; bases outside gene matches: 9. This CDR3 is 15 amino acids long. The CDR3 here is CASSKTGEPHQPQHF. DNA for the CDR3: TGTGCCAGCAGTAAAACAGGGGAACCTCATCAGCCCCAGCATTTT.

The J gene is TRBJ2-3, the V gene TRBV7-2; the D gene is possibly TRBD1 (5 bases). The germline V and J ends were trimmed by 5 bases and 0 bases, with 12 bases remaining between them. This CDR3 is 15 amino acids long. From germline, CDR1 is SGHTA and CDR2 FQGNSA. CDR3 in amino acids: CASSRQKSSTDTQYF. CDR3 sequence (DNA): TGTGCCAGCAGCCGACAGAAGTCTAGCACAGATACGCAGTATTTT.

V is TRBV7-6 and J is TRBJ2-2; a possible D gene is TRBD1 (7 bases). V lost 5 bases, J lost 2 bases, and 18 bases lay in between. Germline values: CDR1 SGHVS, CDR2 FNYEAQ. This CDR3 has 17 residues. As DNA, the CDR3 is TGTGCCAGCAGCCCCAGGGGGGCGGGACCTAACACCGGGGAGCTGTTTTTT. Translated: CASSPRGAGPNTGELFF.

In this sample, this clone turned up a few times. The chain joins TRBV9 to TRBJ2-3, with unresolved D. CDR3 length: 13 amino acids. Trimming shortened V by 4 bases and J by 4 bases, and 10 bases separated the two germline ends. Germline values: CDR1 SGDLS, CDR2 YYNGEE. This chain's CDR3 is CASSPQVADTQYF. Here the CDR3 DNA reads TGTGCCAGCAGCCCTCAGGTTGCAGATACGCAGTATTTT. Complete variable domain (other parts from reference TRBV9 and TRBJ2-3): DSGVTQTPKHLITATGQRVTLRCSPRSGDLSVYWYQQSLDQGLQFLIQYYNGEERAKGNILERFSAQQFPDLHSELNLSSLELGDSALYFCASSPQVADTQYFGPGTRLTVL.

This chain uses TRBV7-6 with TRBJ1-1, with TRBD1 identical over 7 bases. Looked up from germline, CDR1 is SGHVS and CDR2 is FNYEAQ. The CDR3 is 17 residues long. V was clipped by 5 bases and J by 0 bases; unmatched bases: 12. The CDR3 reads CASSPPDPQGMNTEAFF. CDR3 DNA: TGTGCCAGCAGCCCGCCGGACCCACAGGGGATGAACACTGAAGCTTTCTTT.

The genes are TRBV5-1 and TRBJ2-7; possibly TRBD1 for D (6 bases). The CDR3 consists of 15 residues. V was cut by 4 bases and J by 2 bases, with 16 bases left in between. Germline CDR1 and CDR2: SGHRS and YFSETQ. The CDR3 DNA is TGCGCCAGCAGCCTAGAGACAGGTTCGACCTACGAGCAGTACTTC. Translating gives CASSLETGSTYEQYF.

The CDR3 reads CAWTSGGEAQYF. CDR3 sequence (DNA): TGTGCCTGGACTAGCGGGGGGGAGGCCCAGTACTTC. The V and J genes are TRBV30 and TRBJ2-5, with TRBD2 identical over 12 bases. With 4 bases clipped from V and 9 bases from J, the junction kept 3 bases outside the gene matches. There are 12 residues in the CDR3. Germline CDR1 is GTSNPN and CDR2 is SVGIG (reference sequence).

In DNA form, the CDR3 reads TGTGCCAGCAGTGGCTACAGGGGGCTGGGGGACACTGAAGCTTTCTTT. It encodes CASSGYRGLGDTEAFF. V is TRBV25-1 and J is TRBJ1-1, with TRBD1 matching 9 bases. CDR1 MGHDK and CDR2 SYGVNS come from the germline V gene. With V trimmed by 4 bases and J by 3 bases, 9 bases remained unmatched. This CDR3 has 16 amino acids.

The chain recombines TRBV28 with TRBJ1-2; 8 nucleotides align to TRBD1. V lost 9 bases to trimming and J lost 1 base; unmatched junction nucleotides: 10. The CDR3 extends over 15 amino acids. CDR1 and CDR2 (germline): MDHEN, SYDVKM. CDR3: CASTVTGGDNYGYTF. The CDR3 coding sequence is TGTGCCAGTACGGTAACAGGGGGAGATAACTATGGCTACACCTTC.

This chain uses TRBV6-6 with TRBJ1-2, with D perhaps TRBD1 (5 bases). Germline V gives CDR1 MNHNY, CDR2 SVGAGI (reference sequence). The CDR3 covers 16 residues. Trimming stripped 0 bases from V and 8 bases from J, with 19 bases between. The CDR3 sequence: CASSYSTAPTSGGYTF. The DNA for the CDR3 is TGTGCCAGCAGTTACTCGACAGCACCCACCTCTGGAGGCTACACCTTC.

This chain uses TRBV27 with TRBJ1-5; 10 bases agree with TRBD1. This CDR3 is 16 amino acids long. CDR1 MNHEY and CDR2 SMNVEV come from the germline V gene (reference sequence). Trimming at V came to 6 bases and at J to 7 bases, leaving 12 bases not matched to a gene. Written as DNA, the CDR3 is TGTGCCAGCAGGGCCACAGAGGGACAGGGGAACCAGCCCCAGCATTTT. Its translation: CASRATEGQGNQPQHF.